The present T cell receptor (beta chain) was sequenced within a study of cytomegalovirus exposure and HLA in healthy donors. Germline V gene data show CDR1 as SEHNR and CDR2 as FQNEAQ (reference sequence). V was pared by 4 bases and J by 9 bases, with 2 bases of the junction left unmatched. CDR3 length equals 12 residues. This table comes from immunoSEQ multiplex PCR, and its TCRdb copy is limited to in-frame clones, with some not included. This sample has roughly 100,000 clones, with about 88% found just once. The donors were in the approximately 120-subject validation cohort, distinct from the approximately 670-subject first cohort.

This clonotype originated in a woman aged 18-29 years in good health and CMV-seropositive. The chain has TRBV7-9 and TRBJ2-3, with 9 bases fitting TRBD1. Material for sequencing was PBMCs. CDR3 DNA sequence: TGTGCCAGCAGCTCCGACAGGGGGACGCAGTATTTT. Protein: CASSSDRGTQYF.